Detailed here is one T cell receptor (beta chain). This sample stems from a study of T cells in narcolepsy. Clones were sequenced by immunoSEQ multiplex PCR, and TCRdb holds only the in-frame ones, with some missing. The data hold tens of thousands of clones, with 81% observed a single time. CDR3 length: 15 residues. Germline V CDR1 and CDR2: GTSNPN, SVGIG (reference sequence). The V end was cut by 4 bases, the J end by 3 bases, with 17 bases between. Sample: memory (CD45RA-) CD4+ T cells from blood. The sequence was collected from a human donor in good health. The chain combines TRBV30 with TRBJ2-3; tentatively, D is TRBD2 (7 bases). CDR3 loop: CAWIGGGAETDTQYF. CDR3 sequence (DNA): TGTGCCTGGATAGGTGGGGGGGCTGAAACAGATACGCAGTATTTT.